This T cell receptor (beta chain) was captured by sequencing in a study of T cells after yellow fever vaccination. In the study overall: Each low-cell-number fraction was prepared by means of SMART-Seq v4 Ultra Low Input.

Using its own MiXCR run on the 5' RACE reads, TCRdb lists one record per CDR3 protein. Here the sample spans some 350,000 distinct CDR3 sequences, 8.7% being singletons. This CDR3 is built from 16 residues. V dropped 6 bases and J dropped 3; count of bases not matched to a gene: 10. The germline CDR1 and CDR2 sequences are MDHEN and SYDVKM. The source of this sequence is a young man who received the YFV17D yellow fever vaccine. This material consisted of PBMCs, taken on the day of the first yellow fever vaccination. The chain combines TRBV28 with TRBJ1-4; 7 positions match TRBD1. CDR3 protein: CASRIRQGRANEKLFF. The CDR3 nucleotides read TGTGCCAGCAGGATTAGACAGGGACGAGCTAATGAAAAACTGTTTTTT.